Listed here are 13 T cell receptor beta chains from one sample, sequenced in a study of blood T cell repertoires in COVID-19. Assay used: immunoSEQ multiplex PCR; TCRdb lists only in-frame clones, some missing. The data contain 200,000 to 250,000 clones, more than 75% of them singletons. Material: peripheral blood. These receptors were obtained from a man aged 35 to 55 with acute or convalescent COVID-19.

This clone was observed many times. As DNA, the CDR3 is TGTGCCAGCAACATCGGACAGCCTAATTCACCCCTCCACTTT. The encoded protein is CASNIGQPNSPLHF. The chain couples TRBV2 to TRBJ1-6, with D perhaps TRBD1 (6 bases). The V and J ends lost 7 bases and 6 bases respectively, with 13 bases between them. Germline V gene sequence: CDR1 SNHLY, CDR2 FYNNEI. This CDR3 region has 14 residues.

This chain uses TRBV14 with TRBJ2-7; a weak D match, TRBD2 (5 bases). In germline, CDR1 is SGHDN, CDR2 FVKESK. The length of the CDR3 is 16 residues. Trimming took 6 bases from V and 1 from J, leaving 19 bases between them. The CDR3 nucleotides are TGTGCCAGCAGTCCCGGTGGAGGATCGGTTTCCTACGAGCAGTACTTC. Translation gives CASSPGGGSVSYEQYF.

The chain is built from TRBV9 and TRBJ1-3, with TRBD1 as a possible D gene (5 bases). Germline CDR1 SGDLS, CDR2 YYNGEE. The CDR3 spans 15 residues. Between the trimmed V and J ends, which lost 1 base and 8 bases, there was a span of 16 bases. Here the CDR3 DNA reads TGTGCCAGCAGCGTAAATGGGGGGTGGGAGGACACCATATATTTT. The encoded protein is CASSVNGGWEDTIYF.

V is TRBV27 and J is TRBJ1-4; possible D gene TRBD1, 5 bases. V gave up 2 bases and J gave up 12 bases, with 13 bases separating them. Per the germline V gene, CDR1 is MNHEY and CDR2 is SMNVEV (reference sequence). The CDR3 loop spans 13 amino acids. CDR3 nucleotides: TGTGCCAGCAGTTTAATCCGGGGGTGGGAACTGTTTTTT. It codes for CASSLIRGWELFF.

In nucleotides, the CDR3 is TGTGCTAGTGGTTTCCCGGAACAGCGGGGGGAGACCCAGTACTTC. It translates to CASGFPEQRGETQYF. The rearrangement links TRBV12-5 to TRBJ2-5; 8 nucleotides agree with TRBD2. V was pared by 3 bases and J by 5 bases, with 8 bases of the junction left unmatched. Germline-derived CDR1 and CDR2 are LGHNT and FRNRAP. This CDR3 is built from 15 residues.

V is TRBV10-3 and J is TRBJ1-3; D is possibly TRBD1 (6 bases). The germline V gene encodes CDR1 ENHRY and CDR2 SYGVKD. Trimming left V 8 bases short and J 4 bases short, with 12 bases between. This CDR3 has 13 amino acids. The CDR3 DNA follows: TGTGCCATCCGGACAGAATCCGGAAACACCATATATTTT. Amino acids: CAIRTESGNTIYF.

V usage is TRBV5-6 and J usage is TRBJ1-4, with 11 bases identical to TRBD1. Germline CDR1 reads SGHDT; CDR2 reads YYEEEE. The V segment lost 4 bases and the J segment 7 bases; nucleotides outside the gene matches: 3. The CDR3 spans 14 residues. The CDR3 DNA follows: TGTGCCAGCAGCGGCGGGACAGGGGGTGAAAAACTGTTTTTT. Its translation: CASSGGTGGEKLFF. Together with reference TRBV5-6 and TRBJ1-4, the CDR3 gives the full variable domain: DAGVTQSPTHLIKTRGQQVTLRCSPKSGHDTVSWYQQALGQGPQFIFQYYEEEERQRGNFPDRFSGHQFPNYSSELNVNALLLGDSALYLCASSGGTGGEKLFFGSGTQLSVL.

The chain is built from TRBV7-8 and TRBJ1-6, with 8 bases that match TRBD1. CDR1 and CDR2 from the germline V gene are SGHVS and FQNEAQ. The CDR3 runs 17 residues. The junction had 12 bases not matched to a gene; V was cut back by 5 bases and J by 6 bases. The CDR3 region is CASSPGTGPTSNSPLHF. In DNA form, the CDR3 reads TGTGCCAGCAGCCCCGGGACAGGCCCCACGTCTAATTCACCCCTCCACTTT.

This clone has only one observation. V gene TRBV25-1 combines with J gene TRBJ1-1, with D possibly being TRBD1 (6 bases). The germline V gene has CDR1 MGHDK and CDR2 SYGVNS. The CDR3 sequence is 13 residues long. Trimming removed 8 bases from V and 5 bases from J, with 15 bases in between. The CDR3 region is CASSLIQGTEAFF. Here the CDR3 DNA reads TGTGCCAGCTCACTAATACAGGGAACTGAAGCTTTCTTT. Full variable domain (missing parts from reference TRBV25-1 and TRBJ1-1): EADIYQTPRYLVIGTGKKITLECSQTMGHDKMYWYQQDPGMELHLIHYSYGVNSTEKGDLSSESTVSRIRTEHFPLTLESARPSHTSQYLCASSLIQGTEAFFGQGTRLTVV.

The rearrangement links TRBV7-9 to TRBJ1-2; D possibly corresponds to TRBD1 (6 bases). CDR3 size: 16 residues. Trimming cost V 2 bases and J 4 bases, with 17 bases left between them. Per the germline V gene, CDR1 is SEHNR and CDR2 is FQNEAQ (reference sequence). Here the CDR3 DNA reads TGTGCCAGCAGCTTAAACAGGGAGCCATACTTCTATGGCTACACCTTC. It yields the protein CASSLNREPYFYGYTF.

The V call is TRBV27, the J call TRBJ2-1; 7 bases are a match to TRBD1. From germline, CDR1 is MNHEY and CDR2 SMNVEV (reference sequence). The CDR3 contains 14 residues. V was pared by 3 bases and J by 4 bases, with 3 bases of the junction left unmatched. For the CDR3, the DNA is TGTGCCAGCAGTTTGACAGGGACATACAATGAGCAGTTCTTC. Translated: CASSLTGTYNEQFF.

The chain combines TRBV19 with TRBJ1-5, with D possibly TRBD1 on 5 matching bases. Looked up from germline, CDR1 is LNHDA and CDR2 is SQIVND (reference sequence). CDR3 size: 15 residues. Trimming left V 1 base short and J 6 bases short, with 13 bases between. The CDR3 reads CASSIAAGLIQPQHF. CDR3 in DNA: TGTGCCAGTAGTATAGCCGCAGGGTTGATTCAGCCCCAGCATTTT.

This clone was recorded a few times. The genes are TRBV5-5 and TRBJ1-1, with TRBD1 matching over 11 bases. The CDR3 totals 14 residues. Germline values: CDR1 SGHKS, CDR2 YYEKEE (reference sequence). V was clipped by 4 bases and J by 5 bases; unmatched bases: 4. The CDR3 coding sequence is TGTGCCAGCAGCCTCGGGACAGGGGGGACTGAAGCTTTCTTT. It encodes CASSLGTGGTEAFF.